This T cell receptor beta chain derives from a study of shared clonotypes between healthy human individuals. About the study: The donors, two women and a few men, were aged 18 to 49. Overall study findings and caveats: A small donor pool kept down the genetic and exposure-history diversity that was represented. Non-shared clonotypes displayed generation probabilities falling below those of clonotypes present in all four donors.

Some clones are missing from TCRdb's copy, which holds only in-frame ones; the method was immunoSEQ multiplex PCR. Found here are 2 million to 2.5 million clones, roughly 93% of them singletons; the top ten hold roughly 0.39%. Regarding this clone: Its matching antigen is unknown.

J gave up 1 base and V 6 bases, and 14 bases lay outside the gene matches. CDR3 length equals 18 residues. CDR1 is LNHDA and CDR2 is SQIVND in the germline V gene (reference sequence). The V gene is TRBV19, the J gene TRBJ2-4; 8 nucleotides match TRBD1. This receptor was identified in a man younger than 30 in good health. Some clones in this sample may be carry-over from other donors' samples. Specimen: naive CD4+ T cells from PBMCs. Subset denoted: CD45RA+ positively selected. This CDR3 is CASRTKPGQGEAKNIQYF. CDR3 in DNA: TGTGCCAGTAGAACAAAACCCGGACAGGGAGAGGCCAAAAACATTCAGTACTTC.